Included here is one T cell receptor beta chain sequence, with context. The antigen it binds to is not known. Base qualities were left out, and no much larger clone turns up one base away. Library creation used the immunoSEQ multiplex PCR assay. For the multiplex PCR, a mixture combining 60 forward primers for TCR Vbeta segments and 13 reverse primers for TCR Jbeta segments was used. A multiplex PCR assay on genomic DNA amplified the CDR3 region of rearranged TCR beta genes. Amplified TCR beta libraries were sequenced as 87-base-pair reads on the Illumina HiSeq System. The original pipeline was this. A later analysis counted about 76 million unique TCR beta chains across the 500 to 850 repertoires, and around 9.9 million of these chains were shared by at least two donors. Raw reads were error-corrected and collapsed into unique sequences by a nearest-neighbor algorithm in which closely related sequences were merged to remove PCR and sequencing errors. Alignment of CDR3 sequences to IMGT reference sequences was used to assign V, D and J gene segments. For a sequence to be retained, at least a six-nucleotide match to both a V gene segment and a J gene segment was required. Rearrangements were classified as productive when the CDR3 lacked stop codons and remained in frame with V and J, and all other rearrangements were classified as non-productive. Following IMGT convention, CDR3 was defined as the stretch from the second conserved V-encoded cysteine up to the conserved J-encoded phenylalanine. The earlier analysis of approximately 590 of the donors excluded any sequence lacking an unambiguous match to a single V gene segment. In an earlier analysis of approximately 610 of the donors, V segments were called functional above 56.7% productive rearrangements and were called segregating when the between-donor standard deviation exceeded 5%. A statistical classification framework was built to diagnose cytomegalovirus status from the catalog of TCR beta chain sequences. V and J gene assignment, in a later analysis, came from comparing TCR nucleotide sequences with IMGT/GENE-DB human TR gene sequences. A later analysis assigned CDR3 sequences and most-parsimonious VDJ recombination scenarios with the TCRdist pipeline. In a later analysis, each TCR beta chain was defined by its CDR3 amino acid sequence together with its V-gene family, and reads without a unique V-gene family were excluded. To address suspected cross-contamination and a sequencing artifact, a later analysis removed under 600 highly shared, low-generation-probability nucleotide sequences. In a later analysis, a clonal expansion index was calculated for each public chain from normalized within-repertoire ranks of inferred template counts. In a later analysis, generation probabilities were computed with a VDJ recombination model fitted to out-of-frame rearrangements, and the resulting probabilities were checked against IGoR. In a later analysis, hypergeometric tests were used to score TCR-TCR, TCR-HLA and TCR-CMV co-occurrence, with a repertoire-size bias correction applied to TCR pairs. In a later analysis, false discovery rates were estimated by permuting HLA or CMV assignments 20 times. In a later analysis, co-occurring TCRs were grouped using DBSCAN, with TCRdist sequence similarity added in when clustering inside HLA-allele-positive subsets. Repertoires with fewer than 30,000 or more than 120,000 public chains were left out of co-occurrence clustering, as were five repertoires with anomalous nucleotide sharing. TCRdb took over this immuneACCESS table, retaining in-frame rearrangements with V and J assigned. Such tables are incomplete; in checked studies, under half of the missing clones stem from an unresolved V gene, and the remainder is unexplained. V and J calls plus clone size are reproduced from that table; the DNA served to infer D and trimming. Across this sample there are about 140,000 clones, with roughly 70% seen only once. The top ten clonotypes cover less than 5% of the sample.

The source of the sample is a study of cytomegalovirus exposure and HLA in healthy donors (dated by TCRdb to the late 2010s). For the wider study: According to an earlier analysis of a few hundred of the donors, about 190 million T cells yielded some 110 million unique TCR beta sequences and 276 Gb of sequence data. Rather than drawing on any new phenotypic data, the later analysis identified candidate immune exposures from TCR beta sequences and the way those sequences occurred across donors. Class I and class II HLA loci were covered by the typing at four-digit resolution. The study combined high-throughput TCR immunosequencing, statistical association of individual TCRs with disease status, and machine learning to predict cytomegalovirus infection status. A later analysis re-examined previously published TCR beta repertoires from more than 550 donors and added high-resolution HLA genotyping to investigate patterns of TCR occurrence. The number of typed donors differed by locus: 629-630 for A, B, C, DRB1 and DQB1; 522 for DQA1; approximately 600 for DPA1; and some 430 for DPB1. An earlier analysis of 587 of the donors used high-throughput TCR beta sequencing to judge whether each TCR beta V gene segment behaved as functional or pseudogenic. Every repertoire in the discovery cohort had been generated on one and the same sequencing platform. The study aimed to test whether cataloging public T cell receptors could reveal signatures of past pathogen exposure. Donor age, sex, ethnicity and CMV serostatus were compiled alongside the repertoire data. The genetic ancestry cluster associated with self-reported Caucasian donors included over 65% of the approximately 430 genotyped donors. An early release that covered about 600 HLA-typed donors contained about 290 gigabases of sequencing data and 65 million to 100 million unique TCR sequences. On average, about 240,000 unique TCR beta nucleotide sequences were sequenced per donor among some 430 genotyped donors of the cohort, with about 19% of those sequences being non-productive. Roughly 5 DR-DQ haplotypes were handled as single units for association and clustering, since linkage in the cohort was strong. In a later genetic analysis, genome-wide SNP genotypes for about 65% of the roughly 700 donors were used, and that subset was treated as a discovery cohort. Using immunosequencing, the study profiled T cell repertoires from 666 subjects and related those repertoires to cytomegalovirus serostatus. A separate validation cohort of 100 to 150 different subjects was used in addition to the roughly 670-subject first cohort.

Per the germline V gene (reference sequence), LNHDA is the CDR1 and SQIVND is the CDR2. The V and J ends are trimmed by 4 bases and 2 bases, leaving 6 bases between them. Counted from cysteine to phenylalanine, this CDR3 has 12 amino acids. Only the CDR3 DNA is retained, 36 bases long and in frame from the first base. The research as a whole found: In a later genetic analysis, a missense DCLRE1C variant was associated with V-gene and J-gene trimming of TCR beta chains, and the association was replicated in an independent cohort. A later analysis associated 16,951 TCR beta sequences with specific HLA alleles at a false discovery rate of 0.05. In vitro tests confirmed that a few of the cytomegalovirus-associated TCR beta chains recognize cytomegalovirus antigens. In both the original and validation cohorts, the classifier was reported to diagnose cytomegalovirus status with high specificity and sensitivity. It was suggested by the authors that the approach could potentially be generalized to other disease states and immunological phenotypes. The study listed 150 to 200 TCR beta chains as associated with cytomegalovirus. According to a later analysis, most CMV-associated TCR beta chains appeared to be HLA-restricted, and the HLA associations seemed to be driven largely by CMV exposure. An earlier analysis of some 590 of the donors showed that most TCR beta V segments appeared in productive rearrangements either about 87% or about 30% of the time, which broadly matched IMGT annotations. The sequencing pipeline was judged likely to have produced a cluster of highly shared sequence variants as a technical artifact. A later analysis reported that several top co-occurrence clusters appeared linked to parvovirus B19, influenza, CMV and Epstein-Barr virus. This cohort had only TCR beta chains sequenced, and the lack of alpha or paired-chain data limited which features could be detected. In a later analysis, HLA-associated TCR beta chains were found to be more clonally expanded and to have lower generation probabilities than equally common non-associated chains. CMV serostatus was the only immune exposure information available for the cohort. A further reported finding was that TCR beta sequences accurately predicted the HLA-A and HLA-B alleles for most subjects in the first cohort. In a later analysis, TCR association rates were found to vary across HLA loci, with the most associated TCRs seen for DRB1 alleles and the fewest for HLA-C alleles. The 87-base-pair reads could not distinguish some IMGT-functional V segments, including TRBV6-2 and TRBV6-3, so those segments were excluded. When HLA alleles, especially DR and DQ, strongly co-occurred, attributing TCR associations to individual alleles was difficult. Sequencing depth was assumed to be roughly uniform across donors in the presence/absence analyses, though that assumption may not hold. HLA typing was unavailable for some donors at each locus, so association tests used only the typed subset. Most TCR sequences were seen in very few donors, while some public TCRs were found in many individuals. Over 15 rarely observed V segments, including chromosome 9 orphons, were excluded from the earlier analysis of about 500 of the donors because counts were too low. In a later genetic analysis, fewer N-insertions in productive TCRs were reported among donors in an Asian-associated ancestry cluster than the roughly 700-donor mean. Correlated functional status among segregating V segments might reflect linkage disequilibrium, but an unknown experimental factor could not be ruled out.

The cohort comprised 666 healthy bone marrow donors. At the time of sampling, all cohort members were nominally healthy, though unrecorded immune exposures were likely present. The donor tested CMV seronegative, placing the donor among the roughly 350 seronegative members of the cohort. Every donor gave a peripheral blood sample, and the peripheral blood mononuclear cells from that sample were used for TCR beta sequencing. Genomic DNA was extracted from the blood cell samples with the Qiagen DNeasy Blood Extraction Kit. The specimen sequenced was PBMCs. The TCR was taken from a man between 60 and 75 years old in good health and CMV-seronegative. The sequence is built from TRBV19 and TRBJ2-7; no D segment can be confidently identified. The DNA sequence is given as TGTGCCAGTAGTACTATCCCCTACGAGCAGTACTTC. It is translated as CASSTIPYEQYF.